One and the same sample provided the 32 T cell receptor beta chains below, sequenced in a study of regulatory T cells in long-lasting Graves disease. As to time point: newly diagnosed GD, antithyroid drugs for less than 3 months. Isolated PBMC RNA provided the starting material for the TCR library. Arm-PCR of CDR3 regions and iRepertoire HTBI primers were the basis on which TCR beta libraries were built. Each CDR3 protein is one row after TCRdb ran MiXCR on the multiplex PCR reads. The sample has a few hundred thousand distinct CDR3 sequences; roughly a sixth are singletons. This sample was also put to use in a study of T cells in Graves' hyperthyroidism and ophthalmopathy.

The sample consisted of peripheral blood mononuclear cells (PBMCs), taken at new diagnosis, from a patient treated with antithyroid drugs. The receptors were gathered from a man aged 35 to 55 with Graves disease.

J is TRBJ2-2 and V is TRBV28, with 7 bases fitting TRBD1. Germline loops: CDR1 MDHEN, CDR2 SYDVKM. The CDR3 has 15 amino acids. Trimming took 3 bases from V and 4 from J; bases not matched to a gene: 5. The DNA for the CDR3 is TGTGCCAGCAGTTTTATAGGGGGCGCCACCGGGGAGCTGTTTTTT. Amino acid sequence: CASSFIGGATGELFF.

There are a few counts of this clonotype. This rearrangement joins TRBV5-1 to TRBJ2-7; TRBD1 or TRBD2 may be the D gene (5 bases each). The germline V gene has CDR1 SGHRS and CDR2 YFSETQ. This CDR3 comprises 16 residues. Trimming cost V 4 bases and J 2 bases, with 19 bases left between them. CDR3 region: CASSKGTLLAPYEQYF. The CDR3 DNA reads TGCGCCAGCAGCAAAGGGACGCTCCTCGCCCCCTACGAGCAGTACTTC.

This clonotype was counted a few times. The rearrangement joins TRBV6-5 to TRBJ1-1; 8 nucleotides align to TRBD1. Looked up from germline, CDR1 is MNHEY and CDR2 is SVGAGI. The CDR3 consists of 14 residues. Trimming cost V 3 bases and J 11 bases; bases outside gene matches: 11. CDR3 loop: CASSYSSGGMDAFF. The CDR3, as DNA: TGTGCCAGCAGTTATTCATCAGGGGGCATGGATGCTTTCTTT.

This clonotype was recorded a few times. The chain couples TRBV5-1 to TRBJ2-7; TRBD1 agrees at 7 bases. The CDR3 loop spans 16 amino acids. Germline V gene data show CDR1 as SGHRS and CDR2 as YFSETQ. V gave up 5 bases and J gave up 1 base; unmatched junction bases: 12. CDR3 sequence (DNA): TGCGCCAGCAGTCCCTCGGGGACAGACTTTTCCTACGAGCAGTACTTC. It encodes CASSPSGTDFSYEQYF. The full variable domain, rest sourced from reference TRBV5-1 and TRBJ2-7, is KAGVTQTPRYLIKTRGQQVTLSCSPISGHRSVSWYQQTPGQGLQFLFEYFSETQRNKGNFPGRFSGRQFSNSRSEMNVSTLELGDSALYLCASSPSGTDFSYEQYFGPGTRLTVT.

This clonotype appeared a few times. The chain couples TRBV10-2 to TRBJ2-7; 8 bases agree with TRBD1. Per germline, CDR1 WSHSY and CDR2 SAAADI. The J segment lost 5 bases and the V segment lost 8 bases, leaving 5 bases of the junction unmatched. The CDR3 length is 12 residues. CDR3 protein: CASQAGGNEQYF. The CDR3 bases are TGCGCCAGCCAGGCAGGGGGCAACGAGCAGTACTTC.

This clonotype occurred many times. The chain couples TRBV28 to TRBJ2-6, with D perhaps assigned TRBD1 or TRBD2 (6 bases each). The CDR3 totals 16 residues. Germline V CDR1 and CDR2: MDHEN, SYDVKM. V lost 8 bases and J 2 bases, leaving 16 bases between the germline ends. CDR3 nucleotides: TGTGCCAGCCTGGATAGGGGGGCGCCTGGGGCCAACGTCCTGACTTTC. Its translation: CASLDRGAPGANVLTF.

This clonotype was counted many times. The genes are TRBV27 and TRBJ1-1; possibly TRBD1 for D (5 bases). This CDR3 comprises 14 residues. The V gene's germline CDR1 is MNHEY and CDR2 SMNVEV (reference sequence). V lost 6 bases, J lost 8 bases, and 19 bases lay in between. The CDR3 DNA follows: TGTGCCAGCAGACGGGACGCCCAGGTAGGGGAAGCTTTCTTT. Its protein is CASRRDAQVGEAFF.

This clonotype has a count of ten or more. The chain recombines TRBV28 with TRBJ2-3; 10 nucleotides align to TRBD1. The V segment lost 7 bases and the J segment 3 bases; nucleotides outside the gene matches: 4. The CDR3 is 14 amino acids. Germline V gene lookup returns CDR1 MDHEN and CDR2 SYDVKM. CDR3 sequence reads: CASNDRGRTDTQYF. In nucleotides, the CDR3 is TGTGCCAGCAACGACAGGGGGCGGACAGATACGCAGTATTTT. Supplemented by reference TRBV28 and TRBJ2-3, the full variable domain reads DVKVTQSSRYLVKRTGEKVFLECVQDMDHENMFWYRQDPGLGLRLIYFSYDVKMKEKGDIPEGYSVSREKKERFSLILESASTNQTSMYLCASNDRGRTDTQYFGPGTRLTVL.

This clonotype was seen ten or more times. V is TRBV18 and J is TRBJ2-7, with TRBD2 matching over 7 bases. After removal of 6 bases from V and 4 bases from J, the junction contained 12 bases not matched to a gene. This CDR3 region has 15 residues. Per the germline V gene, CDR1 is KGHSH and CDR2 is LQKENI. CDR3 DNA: TGTGCCAGCTCGCAAGCCGGGGGGTCGGAGTACGAGCAGTACTTC. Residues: CASSQAGGSEYEQYF.

The CDR3 DNA sequence: TGCAGTGCTAGCGTGGACTATGAGCAGTTCTTC. Amino acid sequence: CSASVDYEQFF. The chain employs TRBV20-1 and TRBJ2-1, with a possible D match to TRBD2 (5 bases). Trimming left V 3 bases short and J 8 bases short, with 8 bases between. The CDR3 consists of 11 residues. In germline, CDR1 is DFQATT, CDR2 SNEGSKA (reference sequence).

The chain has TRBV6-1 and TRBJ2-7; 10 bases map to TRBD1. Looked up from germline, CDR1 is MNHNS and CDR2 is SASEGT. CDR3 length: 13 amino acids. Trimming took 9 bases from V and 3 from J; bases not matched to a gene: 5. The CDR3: CASAGTGDYEQYF. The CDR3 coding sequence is TGTGCCAGTGCCGGGACAGGGGACTACGAGCAGTACTTC.

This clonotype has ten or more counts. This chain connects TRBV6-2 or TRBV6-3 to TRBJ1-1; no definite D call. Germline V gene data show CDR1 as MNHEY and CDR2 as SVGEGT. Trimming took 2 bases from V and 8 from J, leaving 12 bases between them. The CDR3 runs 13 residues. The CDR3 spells CASSYIYSTEAFF. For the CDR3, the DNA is TGTGCCAGCAGTTACATTTACTCAACGGAAGCTTTCTTT.

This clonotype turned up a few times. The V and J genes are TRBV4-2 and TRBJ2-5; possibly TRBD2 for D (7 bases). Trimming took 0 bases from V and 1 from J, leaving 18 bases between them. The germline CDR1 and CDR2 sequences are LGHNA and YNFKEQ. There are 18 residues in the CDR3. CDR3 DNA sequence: TGTGCCAGCAGCCAAGAAAGGGGGGGAAACATCGCCCAAGAGACCCAGTACTTC. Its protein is CASSQERGGNIAQETQYF.

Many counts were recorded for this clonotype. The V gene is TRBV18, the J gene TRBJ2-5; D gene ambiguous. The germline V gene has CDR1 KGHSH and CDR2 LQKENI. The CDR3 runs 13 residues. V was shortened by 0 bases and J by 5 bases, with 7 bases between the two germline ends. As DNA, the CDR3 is TGTGCCAGCTCACCACCGGTCCGGGAGACCCAGTACTTC. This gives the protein CASSPPVRETQYF.

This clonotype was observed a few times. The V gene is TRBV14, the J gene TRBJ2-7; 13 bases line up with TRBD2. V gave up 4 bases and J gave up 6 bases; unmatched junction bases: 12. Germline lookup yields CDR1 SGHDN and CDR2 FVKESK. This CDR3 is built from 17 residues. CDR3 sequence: CASSLLGLAGPRGEQYF. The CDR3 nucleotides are TGTGCCAGCAGCCTTCTGGGACTAGCGGGGCCCCGGGGCGAGCAGTACTTC. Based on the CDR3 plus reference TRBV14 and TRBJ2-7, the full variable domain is EAGVTQFPSHSVIEKGQTVTLRCDPISGHDNLYWYRRVMGKEIKFLLHFVKESKQDESGMPNNRFLAERTGGTYSTLKVQPAELEDSGVYFCASSLLGLAGPRGEQYFGPGTRLTVT.

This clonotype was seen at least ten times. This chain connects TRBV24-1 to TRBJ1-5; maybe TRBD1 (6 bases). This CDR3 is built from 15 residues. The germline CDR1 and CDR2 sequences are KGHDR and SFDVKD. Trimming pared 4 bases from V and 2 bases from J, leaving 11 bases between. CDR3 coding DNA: TGTGCCACCAGTGACAACAGGGTTGGCAATCAGCCCCAGCATTTT. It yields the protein CATSDNRVGNQPQHF.

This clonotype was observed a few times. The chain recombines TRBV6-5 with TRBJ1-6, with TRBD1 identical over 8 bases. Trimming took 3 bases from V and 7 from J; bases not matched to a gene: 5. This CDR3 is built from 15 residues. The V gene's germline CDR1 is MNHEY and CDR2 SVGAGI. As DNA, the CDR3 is TGTGCCAGCAGTTATCAGGGGGCTGGGAATTCACCCCTCCACTTT. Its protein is CASSYQGAGNSPLHF.

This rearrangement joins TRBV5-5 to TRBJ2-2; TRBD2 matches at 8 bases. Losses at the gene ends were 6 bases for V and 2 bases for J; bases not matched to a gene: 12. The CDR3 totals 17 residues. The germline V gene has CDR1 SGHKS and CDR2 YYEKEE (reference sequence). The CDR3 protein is CASNSPSGGSNTGELFF. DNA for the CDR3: TGTGCCAGCAACTCCCCGTCGGGGGGGTCAAACACCGGGGAGCTGTTTTTT.

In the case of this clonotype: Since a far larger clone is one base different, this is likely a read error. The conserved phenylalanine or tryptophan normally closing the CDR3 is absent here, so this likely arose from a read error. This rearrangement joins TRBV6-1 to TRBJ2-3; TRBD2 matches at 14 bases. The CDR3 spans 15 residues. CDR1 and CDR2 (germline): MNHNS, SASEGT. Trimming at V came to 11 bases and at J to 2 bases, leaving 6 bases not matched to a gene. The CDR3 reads CAARTSGGITDTQYS. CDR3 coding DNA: TGTGCCGCACGGACTAGCGGGGGGATCACAGATACGCAGTATTCT.

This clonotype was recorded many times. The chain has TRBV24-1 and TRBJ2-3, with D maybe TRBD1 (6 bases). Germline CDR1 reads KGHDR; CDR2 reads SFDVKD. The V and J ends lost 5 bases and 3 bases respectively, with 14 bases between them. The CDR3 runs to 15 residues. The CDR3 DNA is TGTGCCACCAGTGGTGGGCCCAGGGGTACAGATACGCAGTATTTT. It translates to CATSGGPRGTDTQYF.

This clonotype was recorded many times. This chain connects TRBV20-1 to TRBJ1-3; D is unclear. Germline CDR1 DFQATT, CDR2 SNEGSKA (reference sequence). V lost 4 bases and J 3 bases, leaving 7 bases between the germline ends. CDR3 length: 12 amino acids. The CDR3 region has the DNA TGCAGTGCTAACGATGGTGGAAACACCATATATTTT. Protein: CSANDGGNTIYF.

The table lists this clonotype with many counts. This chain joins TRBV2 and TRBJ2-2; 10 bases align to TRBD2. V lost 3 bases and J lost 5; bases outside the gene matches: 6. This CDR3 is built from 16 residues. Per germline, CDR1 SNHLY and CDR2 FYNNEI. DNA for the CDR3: TGTGCCAGCAGTGATCCTAGCGGGGGTGGAACCGGGGAGCTGTTTTTT. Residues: CASSDPSGGGTGELFF.

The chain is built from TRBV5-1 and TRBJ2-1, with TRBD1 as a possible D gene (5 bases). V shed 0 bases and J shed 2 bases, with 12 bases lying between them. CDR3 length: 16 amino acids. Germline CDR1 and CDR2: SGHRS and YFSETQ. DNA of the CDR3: TGCGCCAGCAGCTTGGGGGGCGGACCGACCTACAATGAGCAGTTCTTC. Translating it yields CASSLGGGPTYNEQFF.

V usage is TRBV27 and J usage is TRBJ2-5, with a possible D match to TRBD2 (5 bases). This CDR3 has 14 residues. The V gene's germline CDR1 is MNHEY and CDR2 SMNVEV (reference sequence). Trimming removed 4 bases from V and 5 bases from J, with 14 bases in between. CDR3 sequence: CASSSNLRGETQYF. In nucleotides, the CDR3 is TGTGCCAGCAGTTCGAACCTCAGAGGGGAGACCCAGTACTTC.

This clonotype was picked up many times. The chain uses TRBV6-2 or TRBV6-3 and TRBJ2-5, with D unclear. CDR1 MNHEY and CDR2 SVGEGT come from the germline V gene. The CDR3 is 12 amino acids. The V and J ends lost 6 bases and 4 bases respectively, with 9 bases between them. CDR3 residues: CASRSWLETQYF. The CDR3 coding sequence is TGTGCCAGCAGGTCTTGGTTAGAGACCCAGTACTTC.

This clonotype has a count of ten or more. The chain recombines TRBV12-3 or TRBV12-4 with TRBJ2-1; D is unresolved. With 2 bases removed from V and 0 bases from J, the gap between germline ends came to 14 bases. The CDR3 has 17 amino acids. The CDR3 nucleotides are TGTGCCAGCAGTTTAACCCCGACGGCGAGCTCCTACAATGAGCAGTTCTTC. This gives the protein CASSLTPTASSYNEQFF.

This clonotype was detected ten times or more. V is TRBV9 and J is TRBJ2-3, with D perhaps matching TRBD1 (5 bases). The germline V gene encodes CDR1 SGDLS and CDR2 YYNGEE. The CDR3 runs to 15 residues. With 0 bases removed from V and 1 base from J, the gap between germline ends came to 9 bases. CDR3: CASSVDLGGTDTQYF. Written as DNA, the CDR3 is TGTGCCAGCAGCGTAGACTTAGGGGGCACAGATACGCAGTATTTT.

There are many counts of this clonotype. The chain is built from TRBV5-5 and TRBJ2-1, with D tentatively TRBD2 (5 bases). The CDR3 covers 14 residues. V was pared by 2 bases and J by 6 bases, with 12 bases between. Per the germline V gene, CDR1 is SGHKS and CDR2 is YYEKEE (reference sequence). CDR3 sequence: CASSLSGKFNEQFF. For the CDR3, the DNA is TGTGCCAGCAGCTTATCGGGGAAGTTCAATGAGCAGTTCTTC.

The CDR3 nucleotides read TGTGCCATCAGTGAGGTGACAGGGTCGGTTGAGCAGTTCTTC. It encodes CAISEVTGSVEQFF. The chain has TRBV10-3 and TRBJ2-1; 7 bases fit TRBD1. V was pared by 2 bases and J by 9 bases, with 7 bases of the junction left unmatched. Germline loops: CDR1 ENHRY, CDR2 SYGVKD. The CDR3 extends over 14 amino acids.

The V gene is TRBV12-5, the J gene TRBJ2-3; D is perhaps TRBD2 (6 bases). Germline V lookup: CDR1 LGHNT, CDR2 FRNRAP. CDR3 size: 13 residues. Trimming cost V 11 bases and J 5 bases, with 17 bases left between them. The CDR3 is CAGMLNGGDTQYF. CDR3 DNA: TGTGCTGGTATGCTAAACGGGGGAGATACGCAGTATTTT.

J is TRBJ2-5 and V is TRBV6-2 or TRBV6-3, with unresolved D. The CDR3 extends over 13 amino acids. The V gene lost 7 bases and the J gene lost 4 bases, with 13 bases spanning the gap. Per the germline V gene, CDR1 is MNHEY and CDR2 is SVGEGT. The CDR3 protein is CASTSFGPETQYF. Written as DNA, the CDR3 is TGTGCCAGCACCTCATTTGGACCAGAGACCCAGTACTTC.

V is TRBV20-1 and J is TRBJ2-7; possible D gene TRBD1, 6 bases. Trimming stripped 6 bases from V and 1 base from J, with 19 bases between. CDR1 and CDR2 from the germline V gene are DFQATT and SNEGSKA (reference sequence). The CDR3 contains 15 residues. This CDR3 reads CSAADPGHLSYEQYF. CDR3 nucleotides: TGCAGTGCGGCAGACCCGGGACACCTTTCCTACGAGCAGTACTTC.